This T cell receptor beta chain was identified in a study of CD8+ T cells in alopecia areata. Study observations and caveats: Relative to normal scalp, lesional scalp, especially alopecia totalis/universalis, showed higher clonality.

The germline V gene encodes CDR1 GTSNPN and CDR2 SVGIG (reference sequence). The length of the CDR3 is 16 residues. Trimming removed 3 bases at V and 5 bases at J, with 17 bases between. Concerning this clone: Its cognate antigen is unknown.

The treatment was: oral pan-JAK inhibitor, 5-10 mg twice daily. cDNA reverse transcribed from extracted RNA served as the sequencing template. This table comes from immunoSEQ multiplex PCR, and its TCRdb copy is limited to in-frame clones, with some not included. Of 200,000 to 250,000 clones detected, less than 75% appear once; the ten largest clones hold roughly 1.6%. The rearrangement joins TRBV30 to TRBJ1-6; weak D call: TRBD1 (5 bases). This receptor was taken from a human donor with alopecia areata. Sequenced here: CD4+ T cells sorted from blood, sampled at week 4, from a patient treated with tofacitinib. The CDR3 sequence: CAWRQIGTYNNSPLHF. The DNA of the CDR3 is TGTGCCTGGAGACAAATCGGGACGTATAATAATTCACCCCTCCACTTT.